Shown below are 8 T cell receptor beta chains from a single sample sequenced in a study of T cells after yellow fever vaccination (dated by TCRdb to the late 2010s). The label giving this sample's treatment or condition can be read as: live attenuated yellow fever vaccine strain. The library was produced with 5' RACE. TCRdb lists the instrument as Illumina HiSeq 2500. TCRdb reprocessed the public reads (quality trimming at Q25 with fastp, clone calling with MiXCR) and kept in-frame beta chains. CDR3 protein duplicates are merged, each entry listing the most common genes and DNA. For this sample there are hundreds of thousands of distinct CDR3 sequences; approximately 13% appear just once. Around 14% of the sample belongs to the ten largest clones. Sample: PBMCs, taken on the day of the yellow fever booster vaccination. All receptors come from a man aged 25 to 40 who received the YFV17D yellow fever vaccine.

J is TRBJ2-3 and V is TRBV20-1; tentative D call: TRBD2 (6 bases). Trimming removed 3 bases from V and 5 bases from J, with 21 bases in between. Germline CDR1 reads DFQATT; CDR2 reads SNEGSKA (reference sequence). This CDR3 has 16 amino acids. Written as DNA, the CDR3 is TGCAGTGCTAGCCCCAGGTCCGGGAGTATTGAAGATACGCAGTATTTT. It codes for CSASPRSGSIEDTQYF.

The chain uses TRBV7-2 and TRBJ2-6; D gene unclear. Germline lookup yields CDR1 SGHTA and CDR2 FQGNSA. Trimming stripped 1 base from V and 3 bases from J, with 7 bases between. The CDR3 totals 15 residues. CDR3 nucleotide sequence: TGTGCCAGCAGCTTAGTTGGGGTTGGGGCCAACGTCCTGACTTTC. It translates to CASSLVGVGANVLTF. The whole variable domain, remainder taken from reference TRBV7-2 and TRBJ2-6, is GAGVSQSPSNKVTEKGKDVELRCDPISGHTALYWYRQSLGQGLEFLIYFQGNSAPDKSGLPSDRFSAERTGGSVSTLTIQRTQQEDSAVYLCASSLVGVGANVLTFGAGSRLTVL.

The V gene is TRBV7-8, the J gene TRBJ2-1, with 12 positions matching TRBD2. CDR1 SGHVS and CDR2 FQNEAQ come from the germline V gene. With 5 bases clipped from V and 4 bases from J, the junction kept 6 bases outside the gene matches. This CDR3 comprises 16 residues. CDR3 nucleotides: TGTGCCAGCAGCAAACTAGCGGGAGGCCTATACAATGAGCAGTTCTTC. Translating gives CASSKLAGGLYNEQFF.

The sample holds a few counts of this clonotype. The chain carries TRBV10-2 and TRBJ2-1, with D perhaps matching TRBD1 (6 bases). Trimming removed 8 bases from V and 9 bases from J, with 20 bases in between. CDR3 size: 14 residues. Germline V gene lookup returns CDR1 WSHSY and CDR2 SAAADI. In DNA, the CDR3 is TGCGCCAGCGGAGGTCTCAACAGGGACGGTGAGCAGTTCTTC. It codes for CASGGLNRDGEQFF.

This clonotype came up a few times. The V gene is TRBV24-1, the J gene TRBJ2-6; no clear D. V dropped 4 bases and J dropped 0 bases, with 3 bases sitting between them. The length of the CDR3 is 14 residues. Germline V gene sequence: CDR1 KGHDR, CDR2 SFDVKD. CDR3 protein: CATSETSGANVLTF. CDR3 DNA sequence: TGTGCCACCAGTGAAACCTCTGGGGCCAACGTCCTGACTTTC.

J is TRBJ1-4 and V is TRBV7-2; 7 positions agree with TRBD1. Trimming at V came to 2 bases and at J to 1 base, leaving 1 base not matched to a gene. This CDR3 comprises 15 residues. CDR1 SGHTA and CDR2 FQGNSA come from the germline V gene. This CDR3 reads CASSLNRGTNEKLFF. CDR3 DNA sequence: TGTGCCAGCAGCTTAAACAGGGGAACTAATGAAAAACTGTTTTTT.

This clonotype came up a few times. The rearrangement joins TRBV28 to TRBJ2-7; 12 nucleotides align to TRBD2. Trimming at V came to 6 bases and at J to 7 bases, leaving 7 bases not matched to a gene. Germline V gene lookup returns CDR1 MDHEN and CDR2 SYDVKM. The CDR3 covers 14 residues. Written as DNA, the CDR3 is TGTGCCAGCAGCTCTAGCGGGAGGGCCGTGGAGCAGTACTTC. Translation: CASSSSGRAVEQYF. The whole variable domain, filled in from reference TRBV28 and TRBJ2-7, reads DVKVTQSSRYLVKRTGEKVFLECVQDMDHENMFWYRQDPGLGLRLIYFSYDVKMKEKGDIPEGYSVSREKKERFSLILESASTNQTSMYLCASSSSGRAVEQYFGPGTRLTVT.

The rearrangement uses TRBV5-5 and TRBJ1-1; TRBD1 aligns across 10 bases. V was pared by 4 bases and J by 0 bases, with 3 bases of the junction left unmatched. Germline CDR1 and CDR2: SGHKS and YYEKEE (reference sequence). CDR3 size: 15 residues. The CDR3 bases are TGTGCCAGCAGCCCCGGGACAGGGGTGAACACTGAAGCTTTCTTT. Amino acid sequence: CASSPGTGVNTEAFF. Combining the CDR3 with reference TRBV5-5 and TRBJ1-1 gives the whole variable domain DAGVTQSPTHLIKTRGQQVTLRCSPISGHKSVSWYQQVLGQGPQFIFQYYEKEERGRGNFPDRFSARQFPNYSSELNVNALLLGDSALYLCASSPGTGVNTEAFFGQGTRLTVV.